This record concerns one T cell receptor (beta chain) sequence. Its antigen specificity is not known. The record has no base qualities; no much larger clone is one base away. This record belongs to a study of cytomegalovirus exposure and HLA in healthy donors (dated by TCRdb to about 2017). For the wider study: According to an earlier analysis of 587 of the donors, about 179 million T cells yielded 117 million unique TCR beta sequences and about 300 Gb of sequence data. About 320 gigabases of sequencing data and approximately 85 million unique TCR sequences were included in an early release covering several hundred HLA-typed donors. The genetic ancestry cluster associated with self-reported Caucasian donors included 81% of the roughly 390 genotyped donors. The aim of the study was to test whether cataloging public T cell receptors could identify signatures of past pathogen exposure. The study used immunosequencing to profile the T cell repertoires of approximately 690 subjects and linked those repertoires to cytomegalovirus serostatus. A separate validation cohort of more than 100 different subjects was used in addition to the roughly 700-subject first cohort. To predict cytomegalovirus infection status, the study brought together high-throughput TCR immunosequencing, statistical association of individual TCRs with disease status, and machine learning. To study patterns of TCR occurrence, a later analysis re-analyzed previously published TCR beta repertoires from around 700 donors and added high-resolution HLA genotyping. Rather than using new phenotypic data, the later analysis identified candidate immune exposures from TCR beta sequences and from how often those sequences occurred across donors. An earlier analysis of several hundred of the donors applied high-throughput TCR beta sequencing to assess whether each TCR beta V gene segment acted as functional or pseudogenic. Donor age, sex, ethnicity and CMV serostatus were compiled alongside the repertoire data. A later genetic analysis took genome-wide SNP genotypes for about three fifths of the roughly 700 donors and used that subset as a discovery cohort. Every discovery cohort repertoire had been produced on one sequencing platform. Class I and class II HLA loci were covered by the typing at four-digit resolution. Typing coverage varied by locus: roughly 629-640 donors for A, B, C, DRB1 and DQB1; under 550 for DQA1; more than 600 for DPA1; approximately 450 for DPB1. Roughly five DR-DQ haplotypes were handled as single units for association and clustering because linkage in the cohort was strong. Among about 370 genotyped donors of the cohort, an average of around 250,000 unique TCR beta nucleotide sequences was sequenced per donor, of which approximately 18% were non-productive.

CDR1 and CDR2 were assigned from the germline V gene as SGHTA and FQGNSA. The CDR3, cysteine through phenylalanine, is 16 amino acids long. Kept here is only the CDR3 DNA, which spans 48 bases and is read in frame from base 1. Trimming takes 1 base from V and 8 bases from J, and the germline ends sit 17 bases apart. Paper-wide results and their limitations: In this cohort, only TCR beta chains were sequenced, and detectable features were limited by the absence of alpha or paired-chain data. It was suggested by the authors that the approach could potentially be generalized to other disease states and immunological phenotypes. Several of the top co-occurrence clusters appeared to be linked to parvovirus B19, influenza, CMV and Epstein-Barr virus, according to a later analysis. Some 16 rarely observed V segments, including chromosome 9 orphons, were excluded from the earlier analysis of almost 600 of the donors because counts were too low. A later genetic analysis reported fewer N-insertions in productive TCRs among donors in an Asian-associated ancestry cluster than the roughly 650-donor mean. Compared with equally common non-associated chains, HLA-associated TCR beta chains in a later analysis were more clonally expanded and had lower generation probabilities. Immune exposure information for the cohort was limited to CMV serostatus. Most TCR sequences were observed very rarely across donors, whereas some public TCRs were present in many individuals. In a later analysis, the rate of TCR association differed among HLA loci, with DRB1 alleles having the most associated TCRs and HLA-C alleles having the fewest. A cluster of highly shared sequence variants was judged likely to be a technical artifact of the sequencing pipeline. Linkage disequilibrium might explain the correlated functional status among segregating V segments, but an unknown experimental factor could not be excluded. Strong co-occurrence of HLA alleles, especially DR and DQ, made assigning TCR associations to individual alleles difficult. A further reported finding was that TCR beta sequences accurately predicted the HLA-A and HLA-B alleles for most subjects in the first cohort. A few of the identified cytomegalovirus-associated TCR beta chains were confirmed in vitro to be specific for cytomegalovirus antigens. Specific HLA alleles were associated with more than 15,000 TCR beta sequences at a false discovery rate of 0.05 in a later analysis. An earlier analysis of around 540 of the donors showed that most TCR beta V segments appeared in productive rearrangements either about 87% or about 30% of the time, which broadly matched IMGT annotations. Some IMGT-functional V segments, including TRBV6-2 and TRBV6-3, could not be distinguished by the 87-base-pair reads and were therefore excluded. V-gene and J-gene trimming of TCR beta chains was associated with a missense DCLRE1C variant in a later genetic analysis, and the association was replicated in an independent cohort. Because HLA typing was unavailable for some donors at each locus, only the typed subset was used in association tests. In both the original and validation cohorts, the classifier was reported to diagnose cytomegalovirus status with high specificity and sensitivity. The study gave a list of 150 to 200 TCR beta chains associated with cytomegalovirus. In a later analysis, most CMV-associated TCR beta chains were found to appear HLA-restricted, with HLA associations seemingly driven largely by CMV exposure. Presence/absence analyses assumed roughly uniform sequencing depth across donors, an assumption that may not hold.

Library method: the immunoSEQ multiplex PCR assay. A mixture of 60 forward primers for TCR Vbeta segments and 13 reverse primers for TCR Jbeta segments was used in the multiplex PCR. A multiplex PCR assay on genomic DNA amplified the CDR3 region of rearranged TCR beta genes. The Illumina HiSeq System was used to sequence the amplified TCR beta libraries as 87-base-pair reads. Per the authors' processing: A later analysis tallied roughly 76 million unique TCR beta chains across the 640 or so repertoires, and roughly 11 million of those chains were shared by two or more donors. To remove PCR and sequencing errors, raw reads were error-corrected and collapsed into unique sequences using a nearest-neighbor algorithm that merged closely related sequences. CDR3 sequences were aligned to IMGT reference sequences to assign V, D and J gene segments. For a sequence to be retained, a match of at least six nucleotides was required to both a V gene segment and a J gene segment. Rearrangements were classified as productive when the CDR3 lacked stop codons and remained in frame with V and J, and all other rearrangements were classified as non-productive. Following IMGT convention, CDR3 was defined as the stretch from the second conserved V-encoded cysteine up to the conserved J-encoded phenylalanine. In an earlier analysis of around 600 of the donors, sequences lacking an unambiguous match to a single V gene segment were excluded. In an earlier analysis of several hundred of the donors, V segments were called functional above 56.7% productive rearrangements and were called segregating when the between-donor standard deviation exceeded 5%. A statistical classification framework was built for diagnosing cytomegalovirus status from the catalog of TCR beta chain sequences. In a later analysis, TCR nucleotide sequences were compared against IMGT/GENE-DB human TR gene sequences so that V and J genes could be assigned. Using the TCRdist pipeline, a later analysis assigned CDR3 sequences along with most-parsimonious VDJ recombination scenarios. In a later analysis, each TCR beta chain was defined by its CDR3 amino acid sequence together with its V-gene family, and reads lacking a unique V-gene family were excluded. In a later analysis, approximately 640 highly shared, low-generation-probability nucleotide sequences were removed to address suspected cross-contamination and a sequencing artifact. For each public chain, a later analysis derived a clonal expansion index from normalized ranks of inferred template counts within each repertoire. In a later analysis, generation probabilities were computed using a VDJ recombination model fitted to out-of-frame rearrangements, and the results were checked against IGoR. Hypergeometric tests were used in a later analysis to score TCR-TCR, TCR-HLA and TCR-CMV co-occurrence, with a repertoire-size bias correction applied to the TCR pairs. A later analysis estimated false discovery rates by permuting HLA or CMV assignments 20 times. In a later analysis, co-occurring TCRs were grouped with DBSCAN, and TCRdist sequence similarity was added when clustering was performed within HLA-allele-positive subsets. Repertoires with fewer than 30,000 or more than 120,000 public chains, plus five repertoires with anomalous nucleotide sharing, were excluded from co-occurrence clustering. Held by TCRdb, this immuneACCESS table contains in-frame sequences only and omits some clones. Under half of the omission traces to an unresolved V gene where checked; the cause of the rest is unknown. That table gives V, J and clone size, and the DNA gave D and trimming. This sample holds some 200,000 clones; 75% to 90% were observed only once. Clones ranked in the top ten supply roughly 6% of the sample.

The cohort comprised fewer than 700 healthy bone marrow donors. At the time of sampling, every cohort member was nominally healthy, though immune exposures that went unrecorded were likely present. The donor was CMV seropositive and was included in the group of approximately 310 seropositive cohort members. A peripheral blood sample was provided by each donor, and peripheral blood mononuclear cells were used for TCR beta sequencing. Genomic DNA was extracted from the blood cell samples with the Qiagen DNeasy Blood Extraction Kit. Material for sequencing was PBMCs. The clonotype was recovered from a man between 40 and 49 years old in good health and CMV-seropositive. The chain uses TRBV7-2 and TRBJ1-4; a tentative D match to TRBD1 spans 5 bases. The DNA reads TGTGCCAGCAGCTTAGGGACGGGGGGATTCGGCGAAAAACTGTTTTTT. Its amino acids are CASSLGTGGFGEKLFF.